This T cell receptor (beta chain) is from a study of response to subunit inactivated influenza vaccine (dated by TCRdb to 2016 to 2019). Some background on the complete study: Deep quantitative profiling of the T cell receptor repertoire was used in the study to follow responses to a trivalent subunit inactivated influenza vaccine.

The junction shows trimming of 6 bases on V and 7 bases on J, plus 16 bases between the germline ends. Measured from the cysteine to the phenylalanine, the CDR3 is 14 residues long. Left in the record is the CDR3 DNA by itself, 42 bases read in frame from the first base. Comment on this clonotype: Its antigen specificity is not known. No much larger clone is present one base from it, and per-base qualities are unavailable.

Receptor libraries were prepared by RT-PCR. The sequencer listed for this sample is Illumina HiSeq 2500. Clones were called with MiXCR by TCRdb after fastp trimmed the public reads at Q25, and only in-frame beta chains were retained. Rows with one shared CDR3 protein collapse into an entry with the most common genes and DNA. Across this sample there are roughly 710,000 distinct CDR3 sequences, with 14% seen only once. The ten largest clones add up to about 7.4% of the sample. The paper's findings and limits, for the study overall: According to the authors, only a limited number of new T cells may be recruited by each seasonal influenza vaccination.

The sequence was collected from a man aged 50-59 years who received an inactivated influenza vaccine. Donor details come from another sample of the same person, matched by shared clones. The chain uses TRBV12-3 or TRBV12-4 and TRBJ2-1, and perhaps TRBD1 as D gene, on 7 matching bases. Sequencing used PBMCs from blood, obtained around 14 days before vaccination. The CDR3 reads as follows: CASSVQGGWNEQFF. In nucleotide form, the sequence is TGTGCCAGCAGCGTCCAGGGGGGTTGGAATGAGCAGTTCTTC.